This TCR beta chain is from a study of T cell responses to AZD1222 COVID-19 vaccine. Produced via immunoSEQ multiplex PCR; TCRdb's table is partial and in-frame only. Counted here are around 140,000 clones, approximately 90% occurring once; the ten biggest clones make up about 3.7%. General study findings and limits: Clonal diversity was possibly underestimated, and the donors were mostly white British, with more females. Close to half of all spike-specific TCRs reportedly target regions of the variants that are unmutated. When two AZD1222 doses had been given, Spike-specific TCR breadth and depth rose. Among those given AZD1222, only 6 or 7 were seropositive at baseline.

V was pared by 1 base and J by 10 bases, with 13 bases between. This CDR3 spans 13 amino acids. The V gene's germline CDR1 is MGHDK and CDR2 SYGVNS. This clone was seen once. The target antigen is unknown. This TCR came from an adult in good health. This chain joins TRBV25-1 and TRBJ1-1; unclear D gene. This sample comprised peripheral blood, obtained on day 0 of AZD1222 vaccination. The CDR3 DNA reads TGTGCCAGCAGTGAATTCTCCTCCCTGGGAGCTTTCTTT. Protein sequence: CASSEFSSLGAFF.